A single T cell receptor beta chain is shown here with its context. The data originate from a study of sequential checkpoint blockade in melanoma. The overall study: First-line arms were nivolumab then ipilimumab, or the reverse, randomized 1:1. Both treatment sequences were followed by maintenance nivolumab.

The treatment is: randomized to nivolumab then ipilimumab (arm A) or the reverse (arm B). DNA-damaging chemotherapy had not been given to any patient beforehand. From thawed PBMCs, live CD3+CD8+ cells negative for CD19 and CD56 were sorted. Generated by immunoSEQ multiplex PCR, the TCRdb table keeps only in-frame clones and is missing some. The sample has more than 9,000 clones; approximately 76% are singletons. The germline CDR1 and CDR2 sequences are LGHNA and YSLEER. There are 15 residues in the CDR3. The ends lost 4 bases at V and 3 bases at J; junction bases unmatched: 8. The source is a human donor with melanoma. Source: CD8+ T cells sorted from blood (inferred from file names), taken from a patient given nivolumab and ipilimumab in sequence. This chain links TRBV4-3 with TRBJ1-2; TRBD1 aligns across 7 bases. The CDR3 sequence is CASSPIGQADYGYTF. The CDR3 region has the DNA TGCGCCAGCAGCCCCATAGGACAGGCTGACTATGGCTACACCTTC.